This T cell receptor beta chain stems from a study of blood T cells in healthy people across ages. V was clipped by 1 base and J by 1 base, with 14 bases between them. CDR1 is SQVTM, CDR2 ANQGSEA, per germline. The CDR3 consists of 15 residues. This clonotype was detected a few times. Using a J-beta primer mix together with a sample-barcoded 5' primer, a second PCR was run for roughly 6 to 12 cycles. Every individual sample yielded 2.5 million or more paired-end reads (each containing CDR3). MiXCR, run by TCRdb on the 5' RACE reads, gives a single entry per CDR3 protein. Of over 700,000 distinct CDR3 sequences listed, approximately 55% are singletons.

The clonotype comes from an elderly man in good health. The chain joins TRBV29-1 to TRBJ2-7; D is possibly TRBD1 (6 bases). What was sequenced was blood. The DNA of the CDR3 is TGCAGCGTTGAAGCCCCATTAACAGGGTCCTACGAGCAGTACTTC. Amino acids: CSVEAPLTGSYEQYF.